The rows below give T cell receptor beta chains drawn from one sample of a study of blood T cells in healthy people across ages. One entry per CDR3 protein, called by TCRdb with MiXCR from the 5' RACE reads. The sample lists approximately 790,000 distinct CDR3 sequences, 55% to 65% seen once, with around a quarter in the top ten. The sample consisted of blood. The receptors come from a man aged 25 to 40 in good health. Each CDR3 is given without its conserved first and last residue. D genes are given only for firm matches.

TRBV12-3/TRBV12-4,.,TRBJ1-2,ASSLGGGPYGYT
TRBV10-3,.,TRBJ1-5,ASGGGGEQPQH
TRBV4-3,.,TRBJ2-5,ASSQGTGREETQY
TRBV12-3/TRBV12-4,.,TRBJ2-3,ASQFVSNTQY
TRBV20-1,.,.,SARPRQGSYEQY
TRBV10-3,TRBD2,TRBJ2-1,AISESLAGSYGEQF
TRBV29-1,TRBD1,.,SGAGTGAETQY
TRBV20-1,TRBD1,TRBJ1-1,SARGTGSFITEAF
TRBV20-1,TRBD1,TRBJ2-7,SAGTVPYEQY
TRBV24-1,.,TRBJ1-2,ATSDLIRYT
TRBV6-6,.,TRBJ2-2,ASSYSGSSTGELF
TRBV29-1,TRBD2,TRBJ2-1,SVAGTSGALNEQF
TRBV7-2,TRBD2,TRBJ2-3,ASSLSGGGLVRDTQY
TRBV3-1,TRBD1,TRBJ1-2,ASSQDRRTGAWNGYT
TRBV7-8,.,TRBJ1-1,ASSAGISEAF
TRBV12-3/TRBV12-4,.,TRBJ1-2,ASRLHTNYGYT
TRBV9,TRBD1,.,ASSPWDRGSEQY
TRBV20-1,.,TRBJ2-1,SASPSGRGLYNEQF
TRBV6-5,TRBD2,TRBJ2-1,AAASGGLNEQF
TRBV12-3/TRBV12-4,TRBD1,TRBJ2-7,ASTPGQGWSYNEQY
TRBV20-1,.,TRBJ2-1,SARNNEQF
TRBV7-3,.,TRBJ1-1,ASTPGGYTEAF
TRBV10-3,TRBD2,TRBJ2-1,AISEAGRGGYNEQF
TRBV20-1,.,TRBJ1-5,SATRPPGAGGPQH